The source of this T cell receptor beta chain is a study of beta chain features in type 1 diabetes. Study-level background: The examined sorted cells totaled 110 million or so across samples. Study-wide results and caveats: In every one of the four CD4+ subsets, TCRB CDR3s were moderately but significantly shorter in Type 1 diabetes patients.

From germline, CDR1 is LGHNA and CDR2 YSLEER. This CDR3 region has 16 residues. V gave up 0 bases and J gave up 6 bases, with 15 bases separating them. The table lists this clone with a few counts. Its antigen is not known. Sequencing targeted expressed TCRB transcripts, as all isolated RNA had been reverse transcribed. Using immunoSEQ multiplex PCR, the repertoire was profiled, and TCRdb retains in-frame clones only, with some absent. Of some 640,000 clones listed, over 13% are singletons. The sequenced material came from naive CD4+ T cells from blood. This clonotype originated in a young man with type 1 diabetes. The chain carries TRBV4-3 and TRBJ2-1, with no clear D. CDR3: CASSQDRPGRFNEQFF. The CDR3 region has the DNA TGCGCCAGCAGCCAAGATCGGCCCGGACGGTTCAATGAGCAGTTCTTC.